A selection of T cell receptor beta chains follows, all from one sample in a study of cytomegalovirus exposure and HLA in healthy donors. Profiled with immunoSEQ multiplex PCR; TCRdb holds only in-frame clones, not every one. This sample has about 110,000 clones, with just under 70% found just once. The specimen sequenced was PBMCs. The origin of the receptors is a woman between 65 and 79 years old in good health and CMV-seropositive. Both conserved end residues are part of each CDR3. Each record gives: V gene, J gene, clone size, CDR3 length, D gene, CDR3 DNA, CDR3 protein. The D gene is left open where the match is weak. The size field is filled for only some rows; it gives once, few, many or a size class.

TRBV5-1	TRBJ1-1	-	17	-	TGCGCCAGCAGCTTGGCGGCCCAGGGGACCGCGAACACTGAAGCTTTCTTT	CASSLAAQGTANTEAFF
TRBV19	TRBJ1-6	-	14	TRBD1	TGTGCCAGTATAAGACAGGGAAGTAATTCACCCCTCCACTTT	CASIRQGSNSPLHF
TRBV7-6	TRBJ2-7	few	14	TRBD2	TGTGCCAGCAGCTTATTGGGGGGGGACGGAGGCAAGTACTTC	CASSLLGGDGGKYF
TRBV6-5	TRBJ1-1	-	13	-	TGTGCCAGCAGTTACTTCCAGAACACTGAAGCTTTCTTT	CASSYFQNTEAFF
TRBV5-1	TRBJ1-4	-	17	-	TGCGCCAGCAGCCCGGGCTTGAGGGTCTCAACTAATGAAAAACTGTTTTTT	CASSPGLRVSTNEKLFF
TRBV6-1	TRBJ2-2	-	15	-	TGTGCCAGCAGGCCGGCCAGGGGGAACACCGGGGAGCTGTTTTTT	CASRPARGNTGELFF
TRBV10-3	TRBJ1-5	-	15	-	TGTGCCATCAGTGAGTCAGATTTGGGGGGACAGCCCCAGCATTTT	CAISESDLGGQPQHF
TRBV19	TRBJ2-1	few	12	-	TGTGCCAGTAGTCCGGACTTTAATGAGCAGTTCTTC	CASSPDFNEQFF
TRBV5-1	TRBJ1-1	-	12	-	TGCGCCAGCAGCATGAGGGAATCCGAAGCTTTCTTT	CASSMRESEAFF
TRBV6-4	TRBJ1-1	once	15	-	TGTGCCAGCAGTGACTCAGGGACAATGAACACTGAAGCTTTCTTT	CASSDSGTMNTEAFF
TRBV27	TRBJ2-5	-	14	TRBD1	TGTGCCAGCAGTTTCCGGGACAGCCAAGAGACCCAGTACTTC	CASSFRDSQETQYF
TRBV12-2	TRBJ1-5	-	22	-	TGTGCAAGTCGCTTAGTTGGTGCTTGGGGGGGTCGGGGGATCTATAGCAATCAGCCCCAGCATTTT	CASRLVGAWGGRGIYSNQPQHF
TRBV19	TRBJ1-1	-	15	TRBD1	TGTGCCAGTACCCCCGGGGACAGGGGGCGGACTGAAGCTTTCTTT	CASTPGDRGRTEAFF
TRBV29-1	TRBJ1-5	-	13	-	TGCAGCGTCGTTGGAGGGGCCAATCAGCCCCAGCATTTT	CSVVGGANQPQHF
TRBV7-9	TRBJ1-1	-	15	-	TGTGCCAGCATCATCGACAGCCGAATGAACACTGAAGCTTTCTTT	CASIIDSRMNTEAFF
TRBV27	TRBJ1-2	-	15	TRBD1	TGTGCCAGCAGTGACGGACAGGGGTTCAATCGTGGCTACACCTTC	CASSDGQGFNRGYTF
TRBV25-1	TRBJ2-2	-	14	-	TGTGCCAGCAGTGGAGGGGGTAACACCGGGGAGCTGTTTTTT	CASSGGGNTGELFF
TRBV7-3	TRBJ2-1	many	12	-	TGTGCCAGCAGCTTATCCGGGAATGAGCAGTTCTTC	CASSLSGNEQFF
TRBV6-5	TRBJ1-2	-	12	TRBD1	TGTGCCAGCACCCGGGACAGGGGTGGCTACACCTTC	CASTRDRGGYTF
TRBV2	TRBJ1-4	few	13	-	TGTGCCAGCCGGAGGGCCCGGGGTGAAAAACTGTTTTTT	CASRRARGEKLFF
TRBV5-3	TRBJ2-2	-	14	-	TGTGCCAGAAGTCTAGCTACCCCCAGCGGGGAGCTGTTTTTT	CARSLATPSGELFF
TRBV11-2	TRBJ2-2	once	13	-	TGTGCCAGCAGCTTGACTTTCACCGGGGAGCTGTTTTTT	CASSLTFTGELFF
TRBV2	TRBJ1-6	once	15	TRBD1	TGTGCCAGCAAAGGCATGGGGACAGGACTTTCACCCCTCCACTTT	CASKGMGTGLSPLHF